This note documents a single T cell receptor beta chain sequence. Its specificity is unknown. The CDR3 consists of 13 residues. The germline gives CDR1 MNHEY, CDR2 SVGAGI. V lost 5 bases and J 2 bases, leaving 10 bases between the germline ends. This sample was taken from a study of cytomegalovirus exposure and HLA in healthy donors. Study-wide points: The authors listed 164 TCR beta chains as cytomegalovirus-associated. In a later analysis, specific HLA alleles were associated with 15,000 to 20,000 TCR beta sequences at a 0.05 false discovery rate.

PCR was performed using 60 Vbeta and 13 Jbeta primers. This table comes from immunoSEQ multiplex PCR, and its TCRdb copy is limited to in-frame clones, with some not included. The sample lists 120,000 or so clones; 78% were seen once. This receptor was identified in a woman in her thirties in good health and CMV-seronegative. The sample was PBMCs. V usage is TRBV6-5 and J usage is TRBJ2-7; a weak D match, TRBD2 (6 bases). This chain's CDR3 is CASSLGEAYEQYF. The CDR3 DNA follows: TGTGCCAGCAGTCTAGGGGAGGCCTACGAGCAGTACTTC.